The rows below give T cell receptor beta chains drawn from one sample of a study. TCRdb passed the 5' RACE reads through MiXCR, listing each CDR3 protein once. The table has under 65,000 distinct CDR3 sequences, 28% seen once; the top ten hold 3% to 3.5%. The sequenced sample consisted of tumor-infiltrating memory CD4+ T cells sorted from the breast tumor. Source of these receptors: a female donor with breast cancer. Both conserved end residues are trimmed from each CDR3. Clone size is shown for a subset of rows, as once, few, many or a class of expanded clone.

j_gene: TRBJ2-1; abundance: few; v_gene: TRBV5-1; CDR3aa: ASRGAGGPVNEQF
j_gene: TRBJ2-3; abundance: .; v_gene: TRBV11-3; CDR3aa: ASSLGSGGSDTQY
j_gene: TRBJ1-2; abundance: .; v_gene: TRBV9; CDR3aa: ASSVQGDGGYT
j_gene: TRBJ2-5; abundance: .; v_gene: TRBV5-4; CDR3aa: ASSFGAGTSGQETQY
j_gene: TRBJ2-5; abundance: few; v_gene: TRBV20-1; CDR3aa: SARYGISGETQY
j_gene: TRBJ2-1; abundance: .; v_gene: TRBV19; CDR3aa: ASAGTGRWNEQF
j_gene: TRBJ1-2; abundance: few; v_gene: TRBV5-6; CDR3aa: ASSFRAGGSNYGYT
j_gene: TRBJ1-1; abundance: large; v_gene: TRBV20-1; CDR3aa: SARDLFSEAF
j_gene: TRBJ1-5; abundance: few; v_gene: TRBV6-1; CDR3aa: ASTGQAYSNQPQH
j_gene: TRBJ2-3; abundance: few; v_gene: TRBV7-2; CDR3aa: ASSTRQGKDTQY
j_gene: TRBJ2-6; abundance: .; v_gene: TRBV20-1; CDR3aa: SAAQGSGANVLT
j_gene: TRBJ1-4; abundance: few; v_gene: TRBV4-1; CDR3aa: ASSRFPGQGRRANEKLF
j_gene: TRBJ1-1; abundance: few; v_gene: TRBV6-6; CDR3aa: ASSGRQGGNTEAF
j_gene: TRBJ1-2; abundance: few; v_gene: TRBV6-6; CDR3aa: ASSFPDSNYGYT
j_gene: TRBJ2-1; abundance: .; v_gene: TRBV5-1; CDR3aa: ASSLGPSGTHNEQF
j_gene: TRBJ2-1; abundance: .; v_gene: TRBV7-3; CDR3aa: ASSLMGRSSYNEQF
j_gene: TRBJ2-3; abundance: .; v_gene: TRBV20-1; CDR3aa: SARVEIASTDTQY
j_gene: TRBJ2-1; abundance: .; v_gene: TRBV6-2/TRBV6-3; CDR3aa: ASSSLSGNSYNEQF
j_gene: TRBJ1-1; abundance: .; v_gene: TRBV7-9; CDR3aa: ASNQQGLGEAF
j_gene: TRBJ1-1; abundance: .; v_gene: TRBV7-3; CDR3aa: ASSFNGNTEAF